This entry lists 21 T cell receptor beta chains sequenced from one sample in a study of T cell responses to AZD1222 COVID-19 vaccine. Clones were sequenced by immunoSEQ multiplex PCR, and TCRdb holds only the in-frame ones, with some missing. The data contain around 180,000 clones, 88% of them singletons. This material consisted of peripheral blood, taken 28 days after the second AZD1222 dose. The source is an adult who received the AZD1222 COVID-19 vaccine.

About this clone: At one of its ends the junction is not consistent with the germline gene, which may arise from a read error. V is TRBV6-2 or TRBV6-3 and J is TRBJ2-7, with 7 bases that match TRBD2. Germline V gives CDR1 MNHEY, CDR2 SVGEGT. This CDR3 has 14 amino acids. CDR3 residues: CGSSLGRGPYEQYF. The CDR3 DNA follows: TGTGGCAGCAGTCTGGGGAGGGGACCCTACGAGCAGTACTTC.

The chain has TRBV28 and TRBJ1-3; 7 bases are a match to TRBD1. This CDR3 contains 17 residues. V lost 1 base, J lost 0 bases, and 6 bases stayed unmatched. Germline V gene sequence: CDR1 MDHEN, CDR2 SYDVKM. The CDR3 coding sequence is TGTGCCAGCAGTTTATCGGTGACAGGGACCTCTGGAAACACCATATATTTT. Translation gives CASSLSVTGTSGNTIYF.

The chain links TRBV10-3 to TRBJ2-3; 12 bases agree with TRBD1. The J segment lost 5 bases and the V segment lost 8 bases, leaving 11 bases of the junction unmatched. Germline V gives CDR1 ENHRY, CDR2 SYGVKD. The CDR3 covers 16 residues. CDR3 sequence: CAIATGTGGGVDTQYF. CDR3 in DNA: TGTGCCATCGCGACCGGGACAGGGGGCGGTGTAGATACGCAGTATTTT.

This clone was seen only once. The J gene is TRBJ2-7, the V gene TRBV5-8; D remains ambiguous. The CDR3 is made up of 12 amino acids. Germline-derived CDR1 and CDR2 are SGHTS and YDEGEE. Trimming took off 3 bases at V and 4 bases at J, with 8 bases between the two ends. CDR3 region: CASSSPEYEQYF. CDR3 DNA sequence: TGTGCCAGCAGCTCACCGGAGTACGAGCAGTACTTC.

The rearrangement uses TRBV12-3 or TRBV12-4 and TRBJ2-7, with TRBD2 as a possible D gene (6 bases). CDR3 length: 13 residues. Trimming cost V 6 bases and J 10 bases, with 19 bases left between them. This CDR3 is CASSPERVARQYF. CDR3 sequence (DNA): TGTGCCAGCAGCCCCGAGCGGGTGGCCAGACAGTACTTC.

The chain recombines TRBV15 with TRBJ1-6, with a possible D match to TRBD1 (5 bases). V lost 3 bases and J lost 6, with 15 bases in between. Germline loops: CDR1 LNHNV, CDR2 YYDKDF (reference sequence). CDR3 length: 16 amino acids. The CDR3 nucleotides read TGTGCCACCAGCAGTAGCAGGGACTTGCGTAATTCACCCCTCCACTTT. It is translated as CATSSSRDLRNSPLHF.

The J gene is TRBJ1-3, the V gene TRBV3-1 (or the pseudogene TRBV3-2); D call uncertain. Looked up from germline, CDR1 is LGHDT and CDR2 is YNNKEL (reference sequence). The CDR3 contains 18 residues. V dropped 1 base and J dropped 4 bases, with 20 bases sitting between them. The CDR3: CASSQVSLFQVSGNTIYF. The CDR3 DNA sequence: TGTGCCAGCAGCCAAGTATCCCTCTTTCAGGTATCCGGAAACACCATATATTTT.

The chain joins TRBV5-5 to TRBJ2-5, with D possibly TRBD1 on 6 matching bases. Germline V gives CDR1 SGHKS, CDR2 YYEKEE (reference sequence). With 4 bases removed from V and 1 base from J, the gap between germline ends came to 20 bases. The CDR3 spans 17 residues. The CDR3 DNA reads as TGTGCCAGCAGCCCGGGACCCCAGGGGTCCGTCCAAGAGACCCAGTACTTC. This sequence encodes CASSPGPQGSVQETQYF. Full variable domain (missing parts from reference TRBV5-5 and TRBJ2-5): DAGVTQSPTHLIKTRGQQVTLRCSPISGHKSVSWYQQVLGQGPQFIFQYYEKEERGRGNFPDRFSARQFPNYSSELNVNALLLGDSALYLCASSPGPQGSVQETQYFGPGTRLLVL.

CDR3 coding DNA: TGTGCCAGCATCATAAATCGGCCAGGGCAGAACACCGGGGAGCTGTTTTTT. Protein: CASIINRPGQNTGELFF. J is TRBJ2-2 and V is TRBV2; maybe TRBD1 (5 bases). V was pared by 7 bases and J by 1 base, with 19 bases between. The length of the CDR3 is 17 residues. Per the germline V gene, CDR1 is SNHLY and CDR2 is FYNNEI.

The chain carries TRBV5-1 and TRBJ2-2, with D uncertain. The CDR3 extends over 15 amino acids. The V end lost 2 bases, the J end lost 1 base, and 9 bases lay between the germline ends. In germline, CDR1 is SGHRS, CDR2 YFSETQ. CDR3: CASSLSLQNTGELFF. The CDR3 DNA reads as TGCGCCAGCAGCTTATCACTGCAGAACACCGGGGAGCTGTTTTTT.

The chain is built from TRBV3-1 (or the pseudogene TRBV3-2) and TRBJ2-7; no clear D gene. Germline V gene sequence: CDR1 LGHDT, CDR2 YNNKEL (reference sequence). The CDR3 is made up of 13 amino acids. V lost 1 base and J lost 2, with 6 bases in between. In DNA form, the CDR3 reads TGTGCCAGCAGCCAAGTCTTCCCCTACGAGCAGTACTTC. This translates into CASSQVFPYEQYF.

The chain recombines TRBV28 with TRBJ1-1; D remains ambiguous. The CDR3 consists of 12 residues. V was shortened by 8 bases and J by 8 bases, with 15 bases between the two germline ends. In germline, CDR1 is MDHEN, CDR2 SYDVKM. In nucleotides, the CDR3 is TGTGCCAGCCGTCGCTTAGACCGGGAAGCTTTCTTT. The encoded protein is CASRRLDREAFF.

The V gene is TRBV11-3, the J gene TRBJ2-3; a possible D gene is TRBD2 (6 bases). Germline assignment: CDR1 SGHNT and CDR2 YENEEA. The CDR3 runs to 14 residues. V was pared by 4 bases and J by 3 bases, with 11 bases between. CDR3 DNA sequence: TGTGCCAGCAGCTACGGGAGCGCGACAGATACGCAGTATTTT. This encodes CASSYGSATDTQYF. Full variable domain (rest looked up from reference TRBV11-3 and TRBJ2-3): EAGVVQSPRYKIIEKKQPVAFWCNPISGHNTLYWYLQNLGQGPELLIRYENEEAVDDSQLPKDRFSAERLKGVDSTLKIQPAELGDSAVYLCASSYGSATDTQYFGPGTRLTVL.

This clone was counted once. This chain joins TRBV30 and TRBJ1-1, with TRBD1 as a possible D gene (5 bases). In germline, CDR1 is GTSNPN, CDR2 SVGIG (reference sequence). This CDR3 contains 15 residues. The ends were cut back, 0 bases at V and 5 bases at J, with 16 bases in the middle. In DNA, the CDR3 is TGTGCCTGGAGTGTACTCTCGGGGGGGGGAACTGAAGCTTTCTTT. Residues: CAWSVLSGGGTEAFF.

The V and J genes are TRBV12-3 or TRBV12-4 and TRBJ2-3; D may correspond to TRBD1 or TRBD2 (6 bases each). V lost 7 bases and J 9 bases, leaving 14 bases between the germline ends. The CDR3 has 12 amino acids. Here the CDR3 DNA reads TGTGCCAGCACTCCGGGGGCCTCAACGCAGTATTTT. This encodes CASTPGASTQYF.

This rearrangement joins TRBV6-6 to TRBJ2-7; 7 bases match TRBD1. CDR1 and CDR2 (germline): MNHNY, SVGAGI (reference sequence). J lost 5 bases, V lost 0 bases, and 4 bases had no gene match. CDR3 length: 14 amino acids. For the CDR3, the DNA is TGTGCCAGCAGTTACTCCCCGGACAGGAACGAGCAGTACTTC. It is translated as CASSYSPDRNEQYF.

The V and J genes are TRBV27 and TRBJ1-5, with 9 bases that match TRBD1. The CDR3 has 15 residues. The J segment lost 5 bases and the V segment lost 5 bases, leaving 7 bases of the junction unmatched. Germline CDR1 is MNHEY and CDR2 is SMNVEV (reference sequence). The CDR3 DNA reads as TGTGCCAGCAGTAGCGGGACAGGGTGGCATCAGCCCCAGCATTTT. Translation: CASSSGTGWHQPQHF.

V usage is TRBV27 and J usage is TRBJ2-3, with 8 bases fitting TRBD1. Germline-derived CDR1 and CDR2 are MNHEY and SMNVEV (reference sequence). Unmatched junction bases numbered 8, after V lost 3 bases and J lost 0 bases. The CDR3 runs 17 residues. DNA of the CDR3: TGTGCCAGCAGTTTTGTTACAGGGGGTAGGAGCACAGATACGCAGTATTTT. Protein product: CASSFVTGGRSTDTQYF.

This chain joins TRBV7-2 and TRBJ1-4, with TRBD1 as a possible D gene (5 bases). V shed 5 bases and J shed 8 bases, with 15 bases lying between them. There are 14 residues in the CDR3. Germline CDR1 SGHTA, CDR2 FQGNSA. The CDR3 here is CASSSRVGGEKLFF. The CDR3 bases are TGTGCCAGCAGCAGCAGGGTGGGGGGGGAAAAACTGTTTTTT.

V is TRBV29-1 and J is TRBJ2-2, with TRBD1 as a possible D gene (5 bases). The V gene's germline CDR1 is SQVTM and CDR2 ANQGSEA. V was cut by 3 bases and J by 4 bases, with 6 bases left in between. This CDR3 region has 12 residues. CDR3 residues: CSVDRATGELFF. The CDR3 DNA reads as TGCAGCGTTGACAGGGCCACCGGGGAGCTGTTTTTT.

As regards this clone: Lacking the conserved final phenylalanine or tryptophan, this CDR3 likely reflects a read error. No DNA is shown, since the ends of the CDR3 on it are uncertain; the CDR3 is the one TCRdb lists. The chain employs TRBV28 and TRBJ2-7; TRBD1, the D gene given by the table, was not confirmed from the DNA. The CDR3 numbers 11 amino acids, ends counted. The germline CDR1 and CDR2 sequences are MDHEN and SYDVKM. CDR3 residues: CASSSDRGFYY.